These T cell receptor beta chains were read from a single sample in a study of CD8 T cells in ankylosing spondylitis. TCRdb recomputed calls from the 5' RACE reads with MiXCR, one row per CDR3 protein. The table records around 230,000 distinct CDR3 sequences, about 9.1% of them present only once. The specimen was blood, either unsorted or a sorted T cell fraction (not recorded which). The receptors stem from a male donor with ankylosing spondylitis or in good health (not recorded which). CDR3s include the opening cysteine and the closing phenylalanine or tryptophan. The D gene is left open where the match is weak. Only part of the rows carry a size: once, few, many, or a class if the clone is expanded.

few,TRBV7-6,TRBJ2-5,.,TGTGCCAGCAGCTTTAGGGGATGGCCCCAAGAGACCCAGTACTTC,CASSFRGWPQETQYF
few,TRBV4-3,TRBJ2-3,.,TGCGCCAGCAGCCAAGGGAGCGGGCCCCGCACAGATACGCAGTATTTT,CASSQGSGPRTDTQYF
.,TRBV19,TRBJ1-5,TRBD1,TGTGCCAGTAACCCCGGACAGGGGAGTAATCAGCCCCAGCATTTT,CASNPGQGSNQPQHF
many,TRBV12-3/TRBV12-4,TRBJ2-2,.,TGTGCCAGCAGTCCAAGACCCGTTGCCGGGGAGCTGTTTTTT,CASSPRPVAGELFF
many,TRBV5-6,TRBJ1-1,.,TGTGCCAGCAGATGGGGAATCGGCACTGAAGCTTTCTTT,CASRWGIGTEAFF
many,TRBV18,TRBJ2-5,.,TGTGCCAGCTCACCAATACAGGAGACCCAGTACTTC,CASSPIQETQYF
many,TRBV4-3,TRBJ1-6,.,TGCGCCAGCAGCCGAGACGGGGGAAGCTCCTATAATTCACCCCTCCACTTT,CASSRDGGSSYNSPLHF
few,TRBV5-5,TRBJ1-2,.,TGTGCCAGCAGCCCAACCGGGTCGGACTATGGCTACACCTTC,CASSPTGSDYGYTF
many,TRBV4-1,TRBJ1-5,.,TGCGCCAGCAGCCAAGGGCAGGGCAATCAGCCCCAGCATTTT,CASSQGQGNQPQHF
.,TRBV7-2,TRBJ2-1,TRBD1,TGTGCCAGCAGCTTAGTGCTAGTTGGACAGGACTACAATGAGCAGTTCTTC,CASSLVLVGQDYNEQFF
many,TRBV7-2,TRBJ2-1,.,TGTGCCAGCAGCATAACGGGACCCAACTACAATGAGCAGTTCTTC,CASSITGPNYNEQFF
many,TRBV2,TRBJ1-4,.,TGTGCCAGCAGTGAGAGGGGGAATGAAAAACTGTTTTTT,CASSERGNEKLFF
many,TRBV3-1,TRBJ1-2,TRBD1,TGTGCCAGCAGCCCAGGACAGGGCTATGGCTACACCTTC,CASSPGQGYGYTF
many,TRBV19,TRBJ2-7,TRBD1,TGTGCCACCAGGGACAGGGGAAGGTCCTACGAGCAGTACTTC,CATRDRGRSYEQYF
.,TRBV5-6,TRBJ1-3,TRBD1,TGTGCCAGCAGCAAGGACAGGGTCTCTGGAAACACCATATATTTT,CASSKDRVSGNTIYF
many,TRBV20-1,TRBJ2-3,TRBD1,TGCAGTGCTAGTGGGGTCTTGGGACAGCACACAGATACGCAGTATTTT,CSASGVLGQHTDTQYF
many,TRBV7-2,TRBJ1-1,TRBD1,TGTGCCAGCAGCCCAGACAGGGAGGCTTTCTTT,CASSPDREAFF
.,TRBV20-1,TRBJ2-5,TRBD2,TGCAGTGCTCCATTGGGGGGGGGGAGAGAGACCCAGTACTTC,CSAPLGGGRETQYF
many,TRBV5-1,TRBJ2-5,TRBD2,TGCGCCAGCAGCGTGGGGACTACCCCCAGGGAGACCCAGTACTTC,CASSVGTTPRETQYF
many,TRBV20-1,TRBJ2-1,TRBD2,TGCAGTGCTAACGCCCAGCGGGGTATGCCCTACAATGAGCAGTTCTTC,CSANAQRGMPYNEQFF
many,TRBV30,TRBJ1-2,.,TGTGCCTGGAGTGTTGGAGGGGCGAGCTATGGCTACACCTTC,CAWSVGGASYGYTF
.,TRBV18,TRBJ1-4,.,TGTGCCAGCTCAGATGGACAGACCCTTAATGAAAAACTGTTTTTT,CASSDGQTLNEKLFF
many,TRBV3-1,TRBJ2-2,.,TGTGCCAGCAACACCCGGGGTAACACCGGGGAGCTGTTTTTT,CASNTRGNTGELFF
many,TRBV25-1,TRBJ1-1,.,TGTGCCAGCACCACGAACACTGAAGCTTTCTTT,CASTTNTEAFF
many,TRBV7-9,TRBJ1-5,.,TGTGCCAGCAGTAGGACAACAGATCAGCCCCAGCATTTT,CASSRTTDQPQHF
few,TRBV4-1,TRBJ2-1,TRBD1,TGCGCCAGCACCACAAGCAGCCGGGACAGGGTGGTCAATGAGCAGTTCTTC,CASTTSSRDRVVNEQFF
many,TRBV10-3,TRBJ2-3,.,TGTGCCATCGGCGGGACCACAGATACGCAGTATTTT,CAIGGTTDTQYF
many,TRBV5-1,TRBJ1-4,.,TGCGCCAGCAGCGAGAGGACAGTGACGGCTAATGAAAAACTGTTTTTT,CASSERTVTANEKLFF
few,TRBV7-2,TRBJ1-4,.,TGTGCCAGCAGCAACACGGGCCTAGATGAAAAACTGTTTTTT,CASSNTGLDEKLFF
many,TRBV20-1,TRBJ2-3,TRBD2,TGCAGTGCTCCTACGGGAGGGTCAGATACGCAGTATTTT,CSAPTGGSDTQYF
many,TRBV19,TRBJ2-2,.,TGTGCCAGTAGTATAGGGGGCGGGGAGCTGTTTTTT,CASSIGGGELFF
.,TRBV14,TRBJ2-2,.,TGTGCCAGCAGCCTGAGAGCCAAGGGTAACACCGGGGAGCTGTTTTTT,CASSLRAKGNTGELFF
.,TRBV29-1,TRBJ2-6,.,TGCAGCGTTGAAGTCCGGGCTAACGGGGCCAACGTCCTGACTTTC,CSVEVRANGANVLTF
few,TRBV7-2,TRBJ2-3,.,TGTGCCAGCAGCCCGGCCCCGGGATGGGATACGCAGTATTTT,CASSPAPGWDTQYF
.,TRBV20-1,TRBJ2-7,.,TGCAGTGCTAGAGTCACTGGGACCTACGAGCAGTACTTC,CSARVTGTYEQYF
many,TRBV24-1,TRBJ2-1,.,TGTGCCACCAGTGATTTGTCCCAGGGCGGACAGTTCTTC,CATSDLSQGGQFF
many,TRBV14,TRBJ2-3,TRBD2,TGTGCCAGCAGCCAAGAAACGGCTAGCGGGAGCCACCAAGATACGCAGTATTTT,CASSQETASGSHQDTQYF
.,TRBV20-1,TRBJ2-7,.,TGCAGTGCCCTGACAGGCCTCTCCTACGAGCAGTACTTC,CSALTGLSYEQYF
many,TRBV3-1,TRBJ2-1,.,TGTGCCAGCAGCCAAGAATCGTCTGGGTCGGAGCAGTTCTTC,CASSQESSGSEQFF
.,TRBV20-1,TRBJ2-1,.,TGCAGTGCTCCTCTTCTTAGCTCCTACAATGAGCAGTTCTTC,CSAPLLSSYNEQFF
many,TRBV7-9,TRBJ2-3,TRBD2,TGTGCCAGCAGCACTACTAGCGGGAGCACAGATACGCAGTATTTT,CASSTTSGSTDTQYF
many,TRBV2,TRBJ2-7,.,TGTGCCAGCAGTGAACTCAACACTAGTCCCAACTACGAGCAGTACTTC,CASSELNTSPNYEQYF
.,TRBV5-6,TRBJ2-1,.,TGTGCCAGCAGTGAGCTTGGGCTAGACTCCTACAATGAGCAGTTCTTC,CASSELGLDSYNEQFF